Shown below are 19 T cell receptor beta chains from a single sample sequenced in a study of blood T cell repertoires in COVID-19. Only in-frame clones appear in the TCRdb table, and some are missing; sequencing was by immunoSEQ multiplex PCR. The sample carries about 180,000 clones, roughly nine tenths recorded once. The specimen sequenced was peripheral blood. The receptors here all came from a man between 18 and 35 years old who had recovered from COVID-19.

The chain carries TRBV28 and TRBJ2-7, with 10 bases that match TRBD1. The length of the CDR3 is 14 residues. The V gene's germline CDR1 is MDHEN and CDR2 SYDVKM. After removal of 6 bases from V and 6 bases from J, the junction contained 8 bases not matched to a gene. The chain's CDR3 is CASSPDRGYGEQYF. DNA for the CDR3: TGTGCCAGCAGCCCGGACAGGGGGTACGGCGAGCAGTACTTC.

The rearrangement joins TRBV28 to TRBJ1-5, with TRBD1 identical over 7 bases. Germline V CDR1 and CDR2: MDHEN, SYDVKM. V lost 3 bases and J lost 6; bases outside the gene matches: 8. The CDR3 is 15 residues long. CDR3 coding DNA: TGTGCCAGCAGTTTGGACAGGCGGCAGGGTCAGCCCCAGCATTTT. The encoded protein is CASSLDRRQGQPQHF.

Note on this clone: Other DNA sequences of this sample code for an identical CDR3. The V and J genes are TRBV19 and TRBJ2-1, with D tentatively TRBD1 (6 bases). With 3 bases removed from V and 3 bases from J, the gap between germline ends came to 12 bases. This CDR3 has 15 residues. The V gene's germline CDR1 is LNHDA and CDR2 SQIVND (reference sequence). Here the CDR3 reads CASSIGGGLYNEQFF. The CDR3 nucleotides read TGTGCCAGTAGTATTGGGGGCGGCCTCTACAATGAGCAGTTCTTC.

V usage is TRBV15 and J usage is TRBJ2-7; 8 bases line up with TRBD1. Germline lookup yields CDR1 LNHNV and CDR2 YYDKDF (reference sequence). The length of the CDR3 is 16 residues. The junction had 6 bases not matched to a gene; V was cut back by 0 bases and J by 2 bases. The CDR3 bases are TGTGCCACCAGCAGAGATCTACAGGGGGGAACCTACGAGCAGTACTTC. Translated: CATSRDLQGGTYEQYF.

The chain recombines TRBV7-3 with TRBJ2-1, with D perhaps matching TRBD1 (5 bases). This CDR3 is built from 14 residues. The V end lost 0 bases, the J end lost 2 bases, and 5 bases lay between the germline ends. Germline-derived CDR1 and CDR2 are SGHTA and FQGTGA. The CDR3 region has the DNA TGTGCCAGCAGCTTAACAGGGGCCTACAATGAGCAGTTCTTC. Translating gives CASSLTGAYNEQFF.

The chain has TRBV11-3 and TRBJ1-1; the D is unclear. Trimming stripped 4 bases from V and 7 bases from J, with 13 bases between. Germline V gene lookup returns CDR1 SGHNT and CDR2 YENEEA. The CDR3 runs 13 residues. CDR3 region: CASSSRGGDEAFF. For the CDR3, the DNA is TGTGCCAGCAGCTCCCGGGGAGGCGATGAAGCTTTCTTT.

This clone was observed a single time. The chain is built from TRBV12-3 or TRBV12-4 and TRBJ2-3; D may be TRBD2 (5 bases). CDR3 length equals 13 residues. V lost 8 bases to trimming and J lost 3 bases, with 12 bases between them. The CDR3 DNA follows: TGTGCCAGCCACCTTGGAGGTACAGATACGCAGTATTTT. It is translated as CASHLGGTDTQYF.

The V call is TRBV7-9, the J call TRBJ1-6; a possible D gene is TRBD1 (6 bases). The ends were cut back, 0 bases at V and 7 bases at J, with 13 bases in the middle. CDR3 length: 16 amino acids. The V gene's germline CDR1 is SEHNR and CDR2 FQNEAQ (reference sequence). The CDR3 spells CASSLAAGVGNSPLHF. In nucleotides, the CDR3 is TGTGCCAGCAGCTTAGCGGCAGGGGTGGGGAATTCACCCCTCCACTTT.

The chain is built from TRBV11-3 and TRBJ2-1, with 8 positions matching TRBD2. CDR3 size: 15 residues. Per germline, CDR1 SGHNT and CDR2 YENEEA. The V and J ends lost 4 bases and 6 bases, in that order; junction bases with no gene match: 8. The CDR3 loop is CASSSGGPRINEQFF. CDR3 nucleotides: TGTGCCAGCAGCTCGGGAGGGCCCAGGATCAATGAGCAGTTCTTC. The variable domain in full, with the rest retrieved from reference TRBV11-3 and TRBJ2-1, is EAGVVQSPRYKIIEKKQPVAFWCNPISGHNTLYWYLQNLGQGPELLIRYENEEAVDDSQLPKDRFSAERLKGVDSTLKIQPAELGDSAVYLCASSSGGPRINEQFFGPGTRLTVL.

The rearrangement links TRBV6-5 to TRBJ2-2; tentatively, D is TRBD1 (6 bases). This CDR3 contains 14 residues. The V gene lost 2 bases and the J gene lost 3 bases, with 7 bases spanning the gap. Germline V gene sequence: CDR1 MNHEY, CDR2 SVGAGI. The CDR3 spells CASSYPGDTGELFF. The CDR3 region has the DNA TGTGCCAGCAGTTACCCAGGGGACACCGGGGAGCTGTTTTTT.

Here the CDR3 DNA reads TGCGCCAGCAGCTGGACTAGCGGGAGGTTTGGAATGACAGATACGCAGTATTTT. Amino acid sequence: CASSWTSGRFGMTDTQYF. The genes are TRBV4-1 and TRBJ2-3; 14 positions match TRBD2. The junction had 10 bases not matched to a gene; V was cut back by 5 bases and J by 3 bases. Looked up from germline, CDR1 is MGHRA and CDR2 is YSYEKL. CDR3 size: 18 residues.

The chain carries TRBV25-1 and TRBJ2-5, with D maybe TRBD2 (6 bases). Germline CDR1 is MGHDK and CDR2 is SYGVNS. CDR3 length equals 18 residues. V was trimmed by 3 bases and J by 1 base, leaving 21 bases between them. CDR3 nucleotides: TGTGCCAGCAGTGACCTGCCTACCGGGCCGCGGGGCCAAGAGACCCAGTACTTC. This sequence encodes CASSDLPTGPRGQETQYF.

The chain carries TRBV6-4 and TRBJ1-5; D is uncertain. V gave up 0 bases and J gave up 1 base, with 13 bases separating them. The CDR3 spans 17 residues. Germline V gives CDR1 MRHNA, CDR2 SNTAGT. CDR3 protein: CASSDSLGRRSNQPQHF. The CDR3 DNA reads as TGTGCCAGCAGTGACTCGTTGGGCAGACGGAGCAATCAGCCCCAGCATTTT.

The chain carries TRBV24-1 and TRBJ2-3, with 10 bases identical to TRBD1. Germline CDR1 and CDR2: KGHDR and SFDVKD. With 3 bases clipped from V and 2 bases from J, the junction kept 4 bases outside the gene matches. The CDR3 extends over 16 amino acids. The CDR3: CATSDPGQGFTDTQYF. The CDR3 nucleotides are TGTGCCACCAGTGATCCGGGACAGGGGTTCACAGATACGCAGTATTTT.

V and J are TRBV5-6 and TRBJ2-7, with 8 bases lining up with TRBD2. This CDR3 is 15 amino acids long. CDR1 is SGHDT and CDR2 is YYEEEE in the germline V gene. The trim removed 1 base at V and 7 bases at J, leaving 10 bases unmatched. This chain's CDR3 is CASSLRFSGAGEQYF. The DNA for the CDR3 is TGTGCCAGCAGCTTGAGATTTAGCGGGGCAGGAGAGCAGTACTTC.

J is TRBJ2-1 and V is TRBV24-1; 12 bases agree with TRBD2. The J segment lost 7 bases and the V segment lost 3 bases, leaving 3 bases of the junction unmatched. Germline lookup yields CDR1 KGHDR and CDR2 SFDVKD. The CDR3 contains 15 residues. CDR3 coding DNA: TGTGCCACCAGTGATACTAGCGGGAGGAGGAATGAGCAGTTCTTC. It translates to CATSDTSGRRNEQFF.

The rearrangement links TRBV3-1 (or the pseudogene TRBV3-2) to TRBJ2-1, with TRBD2 matching 7 bases. This CDR3 is built from 16 residues. The V segment lost 4 bases and the J segment 12 bases; nucleotides outside the gene matches: 18. CDR1 is LGHDT, CDR2 YNNKEL, per germline (reference sequence). In DNA, the CDR3 is TGTGCCAGCAGCCCAACCGGGCCCTCGAAAGGGGAGGGGCAGTTCTTC. Translating gives CASSPTGPSKGEGQFF.

The chain employs TRBV5-4 and TRBJ1-2, with D unclear. The V and J ends lost 3 bases and 7 bases respectively, with 7 bases between them. The germline gives CDR1 SGHNT, CDR2 YYREEE (reference sequence). The CDR3 extends over 11 amino acids. Here the CDR3 reads CASSSSGGYTF. The CDR3 coding sequence is TGTGCCAGCAGCTCATCGGGTGGCTACACCTTC.

CDR3 DNA: TGTGCCAGCAGCCAAGCGGGACTCTACAATGAGCAGTTCTTC. Protein: CASSQAGLYNEQFF. The chain carries TRBV3-1 (or the pseudogene TRBV3-2) and TRBJ2-1, with D possibly TRBD2 on 6 matching bases. Trimming took off 1 base at V and 3 bases at J, with 7 bases between the two ends. The germline V gene has CDR1 LGHDT and CDR2 YNNKEL (reference sequence). This CDR3 comprises 14 residues.